The TCR beta chain under discussion was sequenced for a study of T cell clonotyping in hematopoietic cell transplantation. General observations from the study: Broader posttransplant TCR repertoire diversity was predicted by graft donor and pretransplant recipient Inverse Simpson Index values. After transplant, recipient diversity fell while pathologically expanded clonotypes grew through day 180. Without cell sorting, CD4 versus CD8 contributions remain unresolved.

With 4 bases removed from V and 3 bases from J, the gap between germline ends came to 11 bases. The CDR3 is made up of 14 amino acids. Germline CDR1 SGHTS, CDR2 YDEGEE. In regard to this clone: Its cognate antigen is unknown.

TCRdb's table, derived via immunoSEQ multiplex PCR, lists solely in-frame clones and lacks some. The table has around 37,000 clones, 95% seen once. The TCR sequence derives from a man aged 25 to 40 in good health. Some clones in this sample may be carry-over from other donors' samples. Specimen: peripheral blood mononuclear cells. The chain joins TRBV5-8 to TRBJ2-4; the D gene is possibly TRBD1 (6 bases). The CDR3 coding sequence is TGTGCCAGCAGCCCCAGGGGCGGCAAAAACATTCAGTACTTC. Translating gives CASSPRGGKNIQYF.